Detailed here is one TCR beta chain. No antigen is known for it. The germline V gene has CDR1 ENHRY and CDR2 SYGVKD. Trimming left V 3 bases short and J 0 bases short, with 9 bases between. This CDR3 region has 15 residues. Measured with immunoSEQ multiplex PCR; TCRdb has only the in-frame clones, and not every one. The sample gives tens of thousands of clones, approximately 80% of which show up once; about a sixth is in the top ten. During the collection period, no donor immune events like infections were recorded. The data belong to a study of identifying expanded T cells in peripheral blood. The study, taken as a whole, reports: Two-week clone count variance significantly increased as total template count grew. About 1.2 clones differed between technical replicates, versus about 15 and 19 over time.

The chain uses TRBV10-3 and TRBJ2-4; D is uncertain. Source material: blood. The TCR was taken from a person aged 18 to 75 in good health. CDR3 region: CAISEFKGAKNIQYF. The CDR3 DNA reads TGTGCCATCAGTGAATTTAAGGGAGCCAAAAACATTCAGTACTTC.